These 25 T cell receptor beta chains were all obtained from the same sample, sequenced in a study of beta chain features in type 1 diabetes. cDNA synthesis used the whole RNA isolate, giving expressed TCRB sequences. Measured with immunoSEQ multiplex PCR; TCRdb has only the in-frame clones, and not every one. The data hold 130,000 to 150,000 clones, with 6.5% to 8.5% observed a single time. The sample was central memory CD4+ T cells from blood. The receptors were sampled from a woman under 40 in good health.

V and J are TRBV5-1 and TRBJ2-5; D might be TRBD2 (8 bases). From germline, CDR1 is SGHRS and CDR2 YFSETQ. This CDR3 region has 15 residues. V lost 4 bases to trimming and J lost 0 bases, with 13 bases between them. This CDR3 is CASSRGGTDQETQYF. The DNA of the CDR3 is TGCGCCAGCAGCCGGGGGGGGACAGACCAAGAGACCCAGTACTTC.

Ten or more counts support this clone. This chain connects TRBV7-2 to TRBJ2-7; tentatively, D is TRBD2 (6 bases). Germline V gives CDR1 SGHTA, CDR2 FQGNSA. The CDR3 contains 14 residues. V was trimmed by 5 bases and J by 3 bases, leaving 14 bases between them. The CDR3 loop reads CASSLKTGGYEQYF. CDR3 sequence (DNA): TGTGCCAGCAGCCTTAAAACCGGGGGCTACGAGCAGTACTTC.

This clone was picked up a small number of times. V usage is TRBV9 and J usage is TRBJ1-3, with D perhaps TRBD1 (6 bases). V dropped 3 bases and J dropped 2 bases, with 15 bases sitting between them. This CDR3 contains 16 residues. Germline CDR1 is SGDLS and CDR2 is YYNGEE. The CDR3 loop reads CASSAQAAGAGNTIYF. CDR3 sequence (DNA): TGTGCCAGCAGCGCTCAGGCGGCAGGGGCTGGAAACACCATATATTTT.

The gene calls are TRBV7-2 and TRBJ2-3; maybe TRBD2 (6 bases). Germline CDR1 reads SGHTA; CDR2 reads FQGNSA. The CDR3 has 16 amino acids. Trimming took 3 bases from V and 0 from J, leaving 13 bases between them. Here the CDR3 reads CASSFAGTTSTDTQYF. In DNA, the CDR3 is TGTGCCAGCAGCTTTGCGGGAACCACTAGCACAGATACGCAGTATTTT.

This clone was counted a few times. The V gene is TRBV29-1, the J gene TRBJ2-7; D might be TRBD2 (6 bases). The germline V gene has CDR1 SQVTM and CDR2 ANQGSEA. The CDR3 has 14 residues. The V end was cut by 4 bases, the J end by 2 bases, with 15 bases between. In DNA, the CDR3 is TGCAGCGTTGCTAGTCGCGGGATGACCTACGAGCAGTACTTC. It yields the protein CSVASRGMTYEQYF.

CDR3 bases: TGTGCCAGCATCAGAGGCCGCGGGCCCCAGCATTTT. Translation: CASIRGRGPQHF. The chain links TRBV28 to TRBJ1-5, with D unresolved. CDR1 and CDR2 from the germline V gene are MDHEN and SYDVKM. The V gene lost 7 bases and the J gene lost 9 bases, with 13 bases spanning the gap. The CDR3 loop spans 12 amino acids. Based on the CDR3 plus reference TRBV28 and TRBJ1-5, the full variable domain is DVKVTQSSRYLVKRTGEKVFLECVQDMDHENMFWYRQDPGLGLRLIYFSYDVKMKEKGDIPEGYSVSREKKERFSLILESASTNQTSMYLCASIRGRGPQHFGDGTRLSIL.

This sequence joins TRBV30 and TRBJ2-7; 8 positions match TRBD1. CDR3 length equals 15 residues. Germline trimming cut 4 bases from V and 0 bases from J; bases unmatched to any gene: 8. The germline gives CDR1 GTSNPN, CDR2 SVGIG (reference sequence). The chain's CDR3 is CAWTGTGLPSYEQYF. The CDR3 DNA sequence: TGTGCCTGGACCGGGACAGGATTGCCCTCCTACGAGCAGTACTTC.

This clone was seen a few times. The chain combines TRBV11-2 with TRBJ2-2; maybe TRBD1 (5 bases). The CDR3 is 14 residues long. Germline V gives CDR1 SGHAT, CDR2 FQNNGV. Trimming stripped 5 bases from V and 4 bases from J, with 11 bases between. The CDR3 protein is CASSEQGGTGELFF. In DNA, the CDR3 is TGTGCCAGCAGCGAGCAGGGCGGCACCGGGGAGCTGTTTTTT.

This clone was observed a handful of times. The gene calls are TRBV19 and TRBJ2-1, with TRBD2 matching 7 bases. Trimming cost V 4 bases and J 4 bases; bases outside gene matches: 4. From germline, CDR1 is LNHDA and CDR2 SQIVND (reference sequence). This CDR3 is built from 14 residues. Here the CDR3 reads CASSRAGTYNEQFF. As DNA, the CDR3 is TGTGCCAGTAGTAGAGCGGGGACTTACAATGAGCAGTTCTTC. Full variable domain (outside the CDR3, taken from reference TRBV19 and TRBJ2-1): DGGITQSPKYLFRKEGQNVTLSCEQNLNHDAMYWYRQDPGQGLRLIYYSQIVNDFQKGDIAEGYSVSREKKESFPLTVTSAQKNPTAFYLCASSRAGTYNEQFFGPGTRLTVL.

This clone has just a few counts. For the CDR3, the DNA is TGTGCCAGCAGCTTAGGGCCCTCCCTTAACTATGGCTACACCTTC. Translated, it gives CASSLGPSLNYGYTF. The chain carries TRBV7-2 and TRBJ1-2; D unresolved. Trimming removed 1 base from V and 1 base from J, with 10 bases in between. This CDR3 is built from 15 residues. CDR1 SGHTA and CDR2 FQGNSA come from the germline V gene.

This clone was counted a single time. One end of the junction varies from germline; a read error may be responsible. The chain joins TRBV15 to TRBJ2-5, with TRBD2 identical over 8 bases. The CDR3 spans 13 residues. Germline V gene data show CDR1 as LNHNV and CDR2 as YYDKDF (reference sequence). The CDR3 is CATSSKAGVIEHF. The CDR3, as DNA: TGTGCCACCAGCAGTAAAGCGGGAGTAATCGAGCACTTC.

This clone has a handful of counts. The V call is TRBV15, the J call TRBJ2-7; maybe TRBD2 (7 bases). Germline V gene sequence: CDR1 LNHNV, CDR2 YYDKDF (reference sequence). V lost 3 bases, J lost 6 bases, and 21 bases lay in between. This CDR3 has 16 amino acids. CDR3: CATSRQMGGGSAEQYF. CDR3 nucleotide sequence: TGTGCCACCAGCAGGCAGATGGGCGGGGGCTCTGCCGAGCAGTACTTC.

The chain links TRBV5-1 to TRBJ2-5; possible D gene TRBD1, 6 bases. Germline CDR1 is SGHRS and CDR2 is YFSETQ. The V and J ends lost 2 bases and 1 base respectively, with 9 bases between them. This CDR3 comprises 14 residues. The DNA of the CDR3 is TGCGCCAGCAGCTTTTCGGACAGCCAAGAGACCCAGTACTTC. It translates to CASSFSDSQETQYF.

This clone occurred many times. This chain uses TRBV7-2 with TRBJ2-6, with TRBD2 matching 10 bases. Germline V lookup: CDR1 SGHTA, CDR2 FQGNSA. The CDR3 has 17 residues. V lost 2 bases and J lost 4; bases outside the gene matches: 5. In nucleotides, the CDR3 is TGTGCCAGCAGCTTAATAGCGGGAGGCTCCGGGGCCAACGTCCTGACTTTC. Its protein product is CASSLIAGGSGANVLTF. Supplemented by reference TRBV7-2 and TRBJ2-6, the full variable domain reads GAGVSQSPSNKVTEKGKDVELRCDPISGHTALYWYRQSLGQGLEFLIYFQGNSAPDKSGLPSDRFSAERTGGSVSTLTIQRTQQEDSAVYLCASSLIAGGSGANVLTFGAGSRLTVL.

In this sample, this clone turned up a few times. V gene TRBV6-1 combines with J gene TRBJ1-2; D may be TRBD1 (5 bases). Germline V CDR1 and CDR2: MNHNS, SASEGT. This CDR3 contains 14 residues. Trimming took off 7 bases at V and 0 bases at J, with 12 bases between the two ends. The CDR3 is CASIQGAANYGYTF. The CDR3 bases are TGTGCCAGCATTCAGGGTGCCGCTAACTATGGCTACACCTTC.

This clone was seen only a few times. The V call is TRBV7-2, the J call TRBJ2-7, with D perhaps matching TRBD1 (6 bases). The ends were cut back, 4 bases at V and 4 bases at J, with 26 bases in the middle. This CDR3 has 18 residues. Germline assignment: CDR1 SGHTA and CDR2 FQGNSA. CDR3 sequence reads: CASSSNSRQDRVPYEQYF. In DNA form, the CDR3 reads TGTGCCAGCAGCTCAAATTCTCGACAGGATCGTGTTCCATACGAGCAGTACTTC.

In this sample, this clone turned up many times. The chain carries TRBV18 and TRBJ2-1; D is possibly TRBD2 (5 bases). Trimming took off 2 bases at V and 8 bases at J, with 7 bases between the two ends. Germline assignment: CDR1 KGHSH and CDR2 LQKENI. This CDR3 spans 12 amino acids. The CDR3 is CASSPTEDEQFF. The CDR3 DNA follows: TGTGCCAGCTCACCAACGGAGGATGAGCAGTTCTTC.

The chain is built from TRBV10-3 and TRBJ1-2, with 7 bases that match TRBD1. Germline V gives CDR1 ENHRY, CDR2 SYGVKD. The CDR3 contains 14 residues. V lost 6 bases to trimming and J lost 2 bases; unmatched junction nucleotides: 6. In nucleotides, the CDR3 is TGTGCCATCAGGCAGACGGACAGGAACTATGGCTACACCTTC. This encodes CAIRQTDRNYGYTF.

This clone has only a few counts. CDR3 loop: CAWRRDRAGNTIYF. The CDR3 coding sequence is TGTGCCTGGAGGAGAGACAGGGCTGGAAACACCATATATTTT. The genes are TRBV30 and TRBJ1-3, with TRBD1 matching 7 bases. This CDR3 comprises 14 residues. Germline V CDR1 and CDR2: GTSNPN, SVGIG (reference sequence). J gave up 2 bases and V 3 bases, and 4 bases lay outside the gene matches.

Only a few counts were recorded for this clone. The rearrangement uses TRBV2 and TRBJ2-3, with 7 positions matching TRBD1. This CDR3 has 15 residues. CDR1 and CDR2 (germline): SNHLY, FYNNEI. With 2 bases clipped from V and 1 base from J, the junction kept 3 bases outside the gene matches. The CDR3 is CASSEIGTGTDTQYF. CDR3 DNA: TGTGCCAGCAGTGAAATCGGGACAGGCACAGATACGCAGTATTTT.

The rearrangement uses TRBV5-4 and TRBJ2-7, with TRBD1 as a possible D gene (7 bases). Germline loops: CDR1 SGHNT, CDR2 YYREEE (reference sequence). The V and J ends lost 0 bases and 0 bases respectively, with 19 bases between them. This CDR3 comprises 18 residues. The CDR3 loop reads CASSLEGAGGGSSYEQYF. The CDR3 bases are TGTGCCAGCAGCTTGGAGGGGGCCGGCGGAGGGAGCTCCTACGAGCAGTACTTC.

V and J are TRBV5-1 and TRBJ2-2; TRBD1 aligns across 11 bases. This CDR3 region has 15 residues. The germline V gene has CDR1 SGHRS and CDR2 YFSETQ. V lost 4 bases and J lost 4; bases outside the gene matches: 3. In nucleotides, the CDR3 is TGCGCCAGCAGCCGGGACAGGGGGATCACCGGGGAGCTGTTTTTT. Its translation: CASSRDRGITGELFF. The full variable domain, rest sourced from reference TRBV5-1 and TRBJ2-2, is KAGVTQTPRYLIKTRGQQVTLSCSPISGHRSVSWYQQTPGQGLQFLFEYFSETQRNKGNFPGRFSGRQFSNSRSEMNVSTLELGDSALYLCASSRDRGITGELFFGEGSRLTVL.

This clone turned up a few times. The J gene is TRBJ2-2, the V gene TRBV11-2, with TRBD2 as a possible D gene (5 bases). The germline CDR1 and CDR2 sequences are SGHAT and FQNNGV. The germline V and J ends were trimmed by 3 bases and 2 bases, with 10 bases remaining between them. The length of the CDR3 is 15 residues. In DNA form, the CDR3 reads TGTGCCAGCAGCTTCTTTACGGGAAACACCGGGGAGCTGTTTTTT. Translated: CASSFFTGNTGELFF.

With respect to this clone: One end of the junction varies from germline; a read error may be responsible. The J gene is TRBJ2-7, the V gene TRBV7-7, with 10 bases that match TRBD1. This CDR3 is 19 amino acids long. Germline assignment: CDR1 SSHAT and CDR2 FNYEAQ (reference sequence). This CDR3 reads CASSFPGQGTAGDSYEQYF. CDR3 DNA: TGTGCTAGCAGTTTTCCGGGACAGGGGACAGCGGGAGACTCCTACGAGCAGTACTTC. The complete variable domain, with remaining parts taken from reference TRBV7-7 and TRBJ2-7, reads GAGVSQSPRYKVTKRGQDVTLRCDPISSHATLYWYQQALGQGPEFLTYFNYEAQPDKSGLPSDRFSAERPEGSISTLTIQRTEQRDSAMYRCASSFPGQGTAGDSYEQYFGPGTRLTVT.

This clone was counted many times. J is TRBJ2-1 and V is TRBV7-9, with 8 positions matching TRBD1. Germline V gene data show CDR1 as SEHNR and CDR2 as FQNEAQ (reference sequence). Trimming removed 5 bases from V and 8 bases from J; junction bases left unmatched: 14. The CDR3 is 16 residues long. The CDR3 sequence: CASSNPPGTGEDEQFF. DNA for the CDR3: TGTGCCAGCAGCAACCCTCCCGGGACAGGTGAGGATGAGCAGTTCTTC.